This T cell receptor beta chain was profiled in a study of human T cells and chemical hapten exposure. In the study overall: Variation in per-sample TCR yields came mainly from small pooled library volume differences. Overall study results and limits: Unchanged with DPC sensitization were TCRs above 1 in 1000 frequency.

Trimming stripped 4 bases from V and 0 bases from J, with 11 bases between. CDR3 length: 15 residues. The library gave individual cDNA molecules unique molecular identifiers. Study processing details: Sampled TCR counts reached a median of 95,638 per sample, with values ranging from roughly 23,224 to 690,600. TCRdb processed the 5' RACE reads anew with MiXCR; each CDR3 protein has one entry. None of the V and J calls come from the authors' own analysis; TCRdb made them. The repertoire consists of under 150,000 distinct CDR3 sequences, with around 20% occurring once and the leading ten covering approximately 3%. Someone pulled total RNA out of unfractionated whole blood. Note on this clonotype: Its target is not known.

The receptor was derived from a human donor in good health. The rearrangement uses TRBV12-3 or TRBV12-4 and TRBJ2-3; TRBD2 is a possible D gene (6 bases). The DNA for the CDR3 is TGTGCCAGCAGTTCGGGACTGGCTAGCACAGATACGCAGTATTTT. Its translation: CASSSGLASTDTQYF.